One and the same sample provided the 30 T cell receptor beta chains below, sequenced in a study of shared clonotypes between healthy human individuals. The assay was immunoSEQ multiplex PCR, and TCRdb's table has in-frame clones only and misses some. The sample has some 900,000 clones; more than 75% are singletons. The specimen was memory CD4+ T cells sorted from blood. Subset noted: CD45RA-negative fraction. The origin of the receptors is a man between 18 and 35 years old in good health.

CDR3: CASSLTGSGEKLFF. In DNA, the CDR3 is TGTGCCAGCAGCCTGACAGGGTCGGGGGAAAAACTGTTTTTT. The chain employs TRBV6-5 and TRBJ1-4; 7 positions agree with TRBD1. J was trimmed by 8 bases and V by 6 bases; bases with no gene match: 9. The CDR3 totals 14 residues. Germline V gene sequence: CDR1 MNHEY, CDR2 SVGAGI.

The CDR3 region is CASSDSSGSYNEQFF. Here the CDR3 DNA reads TGTGCCAGCAGTGACTCTAGCGGGAGCTACAATGAGCAGTTCTTC. The V call is TRBV6-1, the J call TRBJ2-1; 10 nucleotides match TRBD2. Germline V gives CDR1 MNHNS, CDR2 SASEGT. With V trimmed by 3 bases and J by 3 bases, 2 bases remained unmatched. This CDR3 comprises 15 residues.

The gene calls are TRBV7-2 and TRBJ1-1, with D possibly matching TRBD1 (5 bases). CDR3 size: 15 residues. V was clipped by 5 bases and J by 1 base, with 14 bases between them. In germline, CDR1 is SGHTA, CDR2 FQGNSA. The CDR3 loop is CASSKTGLTNTEAFF. CDR3 sequence (DNA): TGTGCCAGCAGCAAGACGGGACTTACGAACACTGAAGCTTTCTTT.

The chain uses TRBV30 and TRBJ2-7, with D uncertain. Germline V gives CDR1 GTSNPN, CDR2 SVGIG (reference sequence). V was clipped by 0 bases and J by 4 bases, with 10 bases between them. The CDR3 consists of 13 residues. The CDR3 protein is CAWSVTPGYEQYF. The CDR3 bases are TGTGCCTGGAGTGTAACCCCAGGATACGAGCAGTACTTC.

This clone has only one observation. At one end the junction does not follow the germline gene, possibly because of a read error. The chain joins TRBV6-1 to TRBJ1-1; D call uncertain. Germline values: CDR1 MNHNS, CDR2 SASEGT. This CDR3 is 13 amino acids long. The CDR3 nucleotides read TGTGCCATGCGGGAGGGCGGGTACACTAAAGCTTTCTTT. Translation: CAMREGGYTKAFF.

The chain is built from TRBV27 and TRBJ1-6, with a tentative D call TRBD1 (6 bases). Germline V gene sequence: CDR1 MNHEY, CDR2 SMNVEV (reference sequence). V was pared by 3 bases and J by 9 bases, with 12 bases between. The CDR3 has 14 amino acids. CDR3 nucleotides: TGTGCCAGCAGTTTCGACAGGATGGCTTCACCCCTCCACTTT. It yields the protein CASSFDRMASPLHF.

The chain combines TRBV7-2 with TRBJ2-7, with D uncertain. V was clipped by 2 bases and J by 2 bases, with 10 bases between them. CDR1 SGHTA and CDR2 FQGNSA come from the germline V gene. This CDR3 has 14 amino acids. CDR3 nucleotides: TGTGCCAGCAGCTTAAGGACCTCACCCTACGAGCAGTACTTC. Residues: CASSLRTSPYEQYF.

Only a few counts were recorded for this clone. The chain recombines TRBV6-1 with TRBJ2-7; D is perhaps TRBD1 (6 bases). Germline lookup yields CDR1 MNHNS and CDR2 SASEGT. The CDR3 consists of 12 residues. V was trimmed by 6 bases and J by 7 bases, leaving 13 bases between them. CDR3 DNA sequence: TGTGCCAGCAGGGGAACAGGGTGGGAGCAGTACTTC. Protein product: CASRGTGWEQYF.

The V and J genes are TRBV6-1 and TRBJ1-5; the D is unclear. This CDR3 spans 16 amino acids. CDR1 MNHNS and CDR2 SASEGT come from the germline V gene. Between the trimmed V and J ends, which lost 4 bases and 2 bases, there was a span of 15 bases. CDR3 amino acids: CASSGEAPQGNQPQHF. The CDR3 coding sequence is TGTGCCAGCAGTGGGGAAGCCCCCCAGGGCAATCAGCCCCAGCATTTT.

V usage is TRBV6-5 and J usage is TRBJ1-6; 9 positions match TRBD1. V lost 9 bases and J lost 9; bases outside the gene matches: 6. Germline V gene lookup returns CDR1 MNHEY and CDR2 SVGAGI. The CDR3 runs 13 residues. The DNA for the CDR3 is TGTGCCAGTAGGGGGGACAGGGTTTCACCCCTCCACTTT. Translation: CASRGDRVSPLHF.

This clone was observed once. The rearrangement joins TRBV10-3 to TRBJ1-1, with D tentatively TRBD1 (5 bases). This CDR3 comprises 13 residues. V lost 5 bases and J 5 bases, leaving 12 bases between the germline ends. CDR1 is ENHRY, CDR2 SYGVKD, per germline. In DNA, the CDR3 is TGTGCCATCAGTACGGGGCGGGAGACTGAAGCTTTCTTT. Its translation: CAISTGRETEAFF.

This clone was seen only once. The sample contains more than one DNA sequence encoding this CDR3. The chain links TRBV11-2 to TRBJ2-7; D ambiguous. The ends were cut back, 1 base at V and 5 bases at J, with 6 bases in the middle. Germline CDR1 and CDR2: SGHAT and FQNNGV. CDR3 length: 12 residues. The CDR3 coding sequence is TGTGCCAGCAGCTTAGGAGGAAACGAGCAGTACTTC. Residues: CASSLGGNEQYF. The full variable domain, its missing parts supplied by reference TRBV11-2 and TRBJ2-7, is EAGVAQSPRYKIIEKRQSVAFWCNPISGHATLYWYQQILGQGPKLLIQFQNNGVVDDSQLPKDRFSAERLKGVDSTLKIQPAKLEDSAVYLCASSLGGNEQYFGPGTRLTVT.

The chain has TRBV7-3 and TRBJ2-1; D is uncertain. Per germline, CDR1 SGHTA and CDR2 FQGTGA. The V gene lost 3 bases and the J gene lost 0 bases, with 12 bases spanning the gap. The CDR3 runs to 16 residues. DNA of the CDR3: TGTGCCAGCAGCTTCTCGACGATCAGCTCCTACAATGAGCAGTTCTTC. Residues: CASSFSTISSYNEQFF.

This clone was recorded a few times. The CDR3 DNA follows: TGTGCCATCAGTGAGTCCAGTGGAACCGGGGAGCTGTTTTTT. This codes for CAISESSGTGELFF. The rearrangement uses TRBV10-3 and TRBJ2-2; D is undetermined. The CDR3 contains 14 residues. V was shortened by 0 bases and J by 5 bases, with 7 bases between the two germline ends. The germline V gene has CDR1 ENHRY and CDR2 SYGVKD.

The J gene is TRBJ2-7, the V gene TRBV18; TRBD2 matches at 8 bases. The CDR3 is 15 amino acids. CDR1 KGHSH and CDR2 LQKENI come from the germline V gene. The J segment lost 7 bases and the V segment lost 6 bases, leaving 14 bases of the junction unmatched. The CDR3 DNA is TGTGCCAGCTCTTGGGGTATAGCGGGGAGTGATGAGCAGTACTTC. Translation gives CASSWGIAGSDEQYF.

This clone was seen a single time. Compared with germline, one end of the junction differs, possibly owing to a read error. The chain has TRBV7-7 and TRBJ2-5; TRBD1 matches at 9 bases. Germline V gene lookup returns CDR1 SSHAT and CDR2 FNYEAQ (reference sequence). The CDR3 is 15 amino acids. The CDR3 coding sequence is TGTGCTAGCAGCAACGGACAGGGGACGGGAGAGACCCAGTACTTC. Residues: CASSNGQGTGETQYF.

V and J are TRBV30 and TRBJ2-3, with 12 positions matching TRBD2. The CDR3 has 14 amino acids. Per the germline V gene, CDR1 is GTSNPN and CDR2 is SVGIG (reference sequence). V shed 2 bases, J shed 9 bases, and the junction held 6 bases outside the gene matches. The CDR3 loop reads CAWSSTSGGITQYF. The CDR3, as DNA: TGTGCCTGGAGTTCGACTAGCGGGGGAATCACGCAGTATTTT.

The chain combines TRBV27 with TRBJ2-6; 8 nucleotides match TRBD1. This CDR3 is built from 17 residues. Germline trimming cut 6 bases from V and 2 bases from J; bases unmatched to any gene: 9. Germline-derived CDR1 and CDR2 are MNHEY and SMNVEV (reference sequence). CDR3 in DNA: TGTGCCAGCAGGAAGCCCGACAGGGGCACTGGGGCCAACGTCCTGACTTTC. This gives the protein CASRKPDRGTGANVLTF.

Notes on this clone: This sample also contains other DNA sequences that code for the same CDR3. V and J are TRBV30 and TRBJ2-2, with D perhaps matching TRBD1 (7 bases). There are 12 residues in the CDR3. Germline CDR1 and CDR2: GTSNPN and SVGIG (reference sequence). Trimming removed 3 bases from V and 7 bases from J, with 9 bases in between. CDR3 sequence (DNA): TGTGCCTGGAGCAGGGGGGTCGGGGAGCTGTTTTTT. It specifies CAWSRGVGELFF.

The rearrangement links TRBV4-1 to TRBJ1-6, with 8 nucleotides matching TRBD1. The V gene's germline CDR1 is MGHRA and CDR2 YSYEKL. The length of the CDR3 is 16 residues. V lost 4 bases, J lost 10 bases, and 12 bases stayed unmatched. The CDR3: CASSPNPADRVSPLHF. For the CDR3, the DNA is TGCGCCAGCAGCCCGAACCCGGCGGACAGGGTCTCACCCCTCCACTTT.

The chain joins TRBV7-2 to TRBJ2-1, with 15 bases aligning to TRBD2. CDR3 size: 19 residues. V lost 5 bases to trimming and J lost 6 bases; unmatched junction nucleotides: 14. The germline V gene has CDR1 SGHTA and CDR2 FQGNSA. This chain's CDR3 is CASSLHDGTSGGWRNEQFF. CDR3 coding DNA: TGTGCCAGCAGCCTACACGACGGGACTAGCGGGGGGTGGCGCAATGAGCAGTTCTTC. The full variable domain, in which reference TRBV7-2 and TRBJ2-1 provide the parts outside the CDR3, is GAGVSQSPSNKVTEKGKDVELRCDPISGHTALYWYRQSLGQGLEFLIYFQGNSAPDKSGLPSDRFSAERTGGSVSTLTIQRTQQEDSAVYLCASSLHDGTSGGWRNEQFFGPGTRLTVL.

V and J are TRBV4-3 and TRBJ2-1; D gene ambiguous. The CDR3 has 14 amino acids. Trimming shortened V by 0 bases and J by 6 bases, and 9 bases separated the two germline ends. Germline assignment: CDR1 LGHNA and CDR2 YSLEER. The chain's CDR3 is CASSQEASSNEQFF. DNA of the CDR3: TGCGCCAGCAGCCAAGAGGCGAGCAGCAATGAGCAGTTCTTC.

The V gene is TRBV11-2, the J gene TRBJ2-1; D remains unclear. The V end lost 5 bases, the J end lost 6 bases, and 14 bases lay between the germline ends. CDR1 and CDR2 (germline): SGHAT, FQNNGV. This CDR3 region has 14 residues. CDR3 amino acids: CASSTEFPANEQFF. CDR3 bases: TGTGCCAGCAGCACCGAGTTTCCGGCCAATGAGCAGTTCTTC. Drawing the rest from reference TRBV11-2 and TRBJ2-1, the complete variable domain is EAGVAQSPRYKIIEKRQSVAFWCNPISGHATLYWYQQILGQGPKLLIQFQNNGVVDDSQLPKDRFSAERLKGVDSTLKIQPAKLEDSAVYLCASSTEFPANEQFFGPGTRLTVL.

This chain uses TRBV7-9 with TRBJ2-5, with D possibly matching TRBD1 (5 bases). V was trimmed by 6 bases and J by 2 bases, leaving 13 bases between them. The germline V gene has CDR1 SEHNR and CDR2 FQNEAQ (reference sequence). This CDR3 region has 14 residues. This chain's CDR3 is CASRAGIGQETQYF. CDR3 DNA: TGTGCCAGCAGGGCAGGGATTGGGCAAGAGACCCAGTACTTC. Filled out from reference TRBV7-9 and TRBJ2-5, the complete variable domain reads DTGVSQNPRHKITKRGQNVTFRCDPISEHNRLYWYRQTLGQGPEFLTYFQNEAQLEKSRLLSDRFSAERPKGSFSTLEIQRTEQGDSAMYLCASRAGIGQETQYFGPGTRLLVL.

The chain has TRBV18 and TRBJ1-2; unclear D gene. Germline V gives CDR1 KGHSH, CDR2 LQKENI. CDR3 length: 15 residues. V was pared by 0 bases and J by 8 bases, with 16 bases between. CDR3 amino acids: CASSPPQLPSGGYTF. CDR3 coding DNA: TGTGCCAGCTCACCACCCCAACTCCCATCGGGAGGCTACACCTTC.

This sequence joins TRBV2 and TRBJ1-1, with D possibly TRBD1 on 5 matching bases. This CDR3 contains 14 residues. Trimming took off 4 bases at V and 1 base at J, with 10 bases between the two ends. CDR1 is SNHLY, CDR2 FYNNEI, per germline. The CDR3 sequence: CASSVGGPNTEAFF. CDR3 sequence (DNA): TGTGCCAGCAGTGTGGGGGGTCCGAACACTGAAGCTTTCTTT.

The chain employs TRBV2 and TRBJ1-1; D may be TRBD1 (6 bases). The CDR3 is made up of 14 amino acids. Germline V gene data show CDR1 as SNHLY and CDR2 as FYNNEI. V lost 4 bases and J 2 bases, leaving 11 bases between the germline ends. In DNA form, the CDR3 reads TGTGCCAGCAGTGGACAGGTCACAAACACTGAAGCTTTCTTT. This gives the protein CASSGQVTNTEAFF.

Concerning this clone itself: Other DNA sequences in this sample translate to the same CDR3. The V gene is TRBV5-1, the J gene TRBJ2-3; 7 bases match TRBD2. V shed 5 bases, J shed 0 bases, and the junction held 6 bases outside the gene matches. Germline-derived CDR1 and CDR2 are SGHRS and YFSETQ. The CDR3 is 15 residues long. CDR3 nucleotides: TGCGCCAGCAGTTCGGGGGGTTCTAGCACAGATACGCAGTATTTT. Its translation: CASSSGGSSTDTQYF.

The chain links TRBV28 to TRBJ1-2; 9 nucleotides align to TRBD1. This CDR3 comprises 16 residues. The V gene end was trimmed by 3 bases and the J gene end by 4 bases; junction bases not matched to a gene: 9. Germline V gene sequence: CDR1 MDHEN, CDR2 SYDVKM. Here the CDR3 reads CASSFPGTGIGYGYTF. As DNA, the CDR3 is TGTGCCAGCAGTTTTCCCGGGACAGGGATAGGCTATGGCTACACCTTC.

The CDR3 nucleotides are TGTGCCAGCAGCTTAAAAGCGGGAGGCGGGGACACCGGGGAGCTGTTTTTT. Amino acid sequence: CASSLKAGGGDTGELFF. The rearrangement joins TRBV7-2 to TRBJ2-2, with TRBD2 matching 9 bases. The V gene end was trimmed by 2 bases and the J gene end by 3 bases; junction bases not matched to a gene: 7. CDR3 size: 17 residues. CDR1 SGHTA and CDR2 FQGNSA come from the germline V gene.